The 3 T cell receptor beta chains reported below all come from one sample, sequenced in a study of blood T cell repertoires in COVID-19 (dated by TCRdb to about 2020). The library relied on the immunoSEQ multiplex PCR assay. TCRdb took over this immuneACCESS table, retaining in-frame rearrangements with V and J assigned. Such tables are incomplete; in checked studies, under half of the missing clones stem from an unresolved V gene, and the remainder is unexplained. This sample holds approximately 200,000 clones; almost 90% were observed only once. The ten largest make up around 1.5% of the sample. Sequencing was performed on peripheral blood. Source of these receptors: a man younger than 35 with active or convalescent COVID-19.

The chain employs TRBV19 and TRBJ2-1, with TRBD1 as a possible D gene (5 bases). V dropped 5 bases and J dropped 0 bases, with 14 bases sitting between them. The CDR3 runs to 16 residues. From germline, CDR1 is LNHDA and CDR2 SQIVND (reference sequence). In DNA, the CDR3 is TGTGCCAGTAGTCCTACCTCAGGGAACTCCTACAATGAGCAGTTCTTC. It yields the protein CASSPTSGNSYNEQFF. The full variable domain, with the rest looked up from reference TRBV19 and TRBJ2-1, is DGGITQSPKYLFRKEGQNVTLSCEQNLNHDAMYWYRQDPGQGLRLIYYSQIVNDFQKGDIAEGYSVSREKKESFPLTVTSAQKNPTAFYLCASSPTSGNSYNEQFFGPGTRLTVL.

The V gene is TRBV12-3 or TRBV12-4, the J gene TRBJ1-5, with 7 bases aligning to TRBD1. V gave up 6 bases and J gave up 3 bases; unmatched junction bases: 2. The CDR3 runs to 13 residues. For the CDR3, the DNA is TGTGCCAGCAGGGGGACAGCCAATCAGCCCCAGCATTTT. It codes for CASRGTANQPQHF.

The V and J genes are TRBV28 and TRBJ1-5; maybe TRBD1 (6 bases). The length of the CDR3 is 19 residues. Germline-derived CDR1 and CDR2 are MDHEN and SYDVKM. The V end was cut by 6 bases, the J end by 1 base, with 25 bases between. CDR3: CASSPTTRQARGSNQPQHF. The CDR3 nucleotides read TGTGCCAGCAGCCCCACCACCAGACAGGCCCGAGGGAGCAATCAGCCCCAGCATTTT.